This T cell receptor beta chain was recovered during a study of T cells after yellow fever vaccination. Of note for this clonotype: One end of the junction varies from germline; a read error may be responsible.

TCRdb passed the 5' RACE reads through MiXCR, listing each CDR3 protein once. This sample has around 590,000 distinct CDR3 sequences, with about 12% found just once. Germline-derived CDR1 and CDR2 are LNHDA and SQIVND (reference sequence). The CDR3 length is 16 residues. The receptor was isolated from a man aged 25 to 40 who received the YFV17D yellow fever vaccine. The input for sequencing was PBMCs, taken on the day of the yellow fever booster vaccination. The V gene is TRBV19, the J gene TRBJ2-2; D possibly corresponds to TRBD1 (6 bases). CDR3 nucleotide sequence: TGTGCCAGTAGTACCACCGGGACACGGAACACCGGGGAGCTGCTTTTT. This translates into CASSTTGTRNTGELLF.